A few counts support the clone carrying this T cell receptor (beta chain). TCRdb keeps only in-frame clones here, not all; method: immunoSEQ multiplex PCR. The data hold 300,000 to 450,000 clones, with approximately 84% observed a single time. The data belong to a study of blood T cell repertoires in COVID-19. The CDR3 has 15 amino acids. Germline V lookup: CDR1 SGHDT, CDR2 YYEEEE. The ends lost 3 bases at V and 7 bases at J; junction bases unmatched: 6. The sample was PBMCs or T cells enriched from blood (not recorded which). J is TRBJ1-4 and V is TRBV5-6; 10 bases fit TRBD1. The sequence was obtained from a woman in her twenties or thirties who had recovered from COVID-19. Here the CDR3 DNA reads TGTGCCAGCAGCTGGGACAGGGGACCGGCTGAAAAACTGTTTTTT. It is translated as CASSWDRGPAEKLFF. Full variable domain (outside the CDR3, taken from reference TRBV5-6 and TRBJ1-4): DAGVTQSPTHLIKTRGQQVTLRCSPKSGHDTVSWYQQALGQGPQFIFQYYEEEERQRGNFPDRFSGHQFPNYSSELNVNALLLGDSALYLCASSWDRGPAEKLFFGSGTQLSVL.